The text below deals with one T cell receptor (beta chain). Both 60 Vbeta primers and 13 Jbeta primers went into the PCR. Sequenced by immunoSEQ multiplex PCR; TCRdb stores in-frame clones only, minus some. This repertoire shows approximately 120,000 clones, approximately 71% found once; its top ten account for under 6.5%. The data belong to a study of cytomegalovirus exposure and HLA in healthy donors. This receptor was taken from a woman in her sixties or seventies in good health and CMV-seropositive. Sequences were obtained from PBMCs.

The CDR3 DNA is TGTGCCTGGAGTGTGGGGGGCTCCTACAATGAGCAGTTCTTC. Translated, it gives CAWSVGGSYNEQFF. The chain uses TRBV30 and TRBJ2-1; D possibly corresponds to TRBD2 (6 bases). Germline V gives CDR1 GTSNPN, CDR2 SVGIG (reference sequence). There are 14 residues in the CDR3. Trimming took off 0 bases at V and 0 bases at J, with 6 bases between the two ends.